This T cell receptor beta chain was sequenced during a study of blood T cell repertoires in COVID-19. Study-wide background: The United States, Italy and Spain were the sources of the acute and convalescent COVID-19 samples.

A single count supports this clone. The germline V gene has CDR1 LGHNT and CDR2 FRNRAP. There are 15 residues in the CDR3. The V and J ends lost 5 bases and 3 bases, in that order; junction bases with no gene match: 7. Authors' processing steps: Estimated nucleated cell counts came from reference gene primer amplification. Profiled with immunoSEQ multiplex PCR; TCRdb holds only in-frame clones, not every one. V, J and clone size were drawn from that table, and D and trimming were deduced from the DNA. Here the sample spans about 220,000 clones, 65% to 90% being singletons. The V and J genes are TRBV12-5 and TRBJ1-2; 9 positions agree with TRBD1. The receptor was derived from a woman in her sixties or seventies with acute or convalescent COVID-19. Sequencing input: peripheral blood. In nucleotides, the CDR3 is TGTGCTAGTGGTCTCGGACAGGGGACCTACTATGGCTACACCTTC. As protein: CASGLGQGTYYGYTF.